The 27 T cell receptor beta chains below all came from one sample that was sequenced in a study of blood T cell repertoires in COVID-19. TCRdb's table, derived via immunoSEQ multiplex PCR, lists solely in-frame clones and lacks some. The data show 200,000 to 300,000 clones, around four fifths seen once. Sample: peripheral blood. The source is a woman aged 55-75 years with active or convalescent COVID-19.

This rearrangement joins TRBV6-2 or TRBV6-3 to TRBJ1-1, with D tentatively TRBD1 (6 bases). CDR1 is MNHEY and CDR2 is SVGEGT in the germline V gene. This CDR3 is 15 amino acids long. Trimming pared 5 bases from V and 0 bases from J, leaving 13 bases between. The CDR3 here is CASSRRRTVNTEAFF. CDR3 DNA sequence: TGTGCCAGCAGTCGCCGGAGGACAGTGAACACTGAAGCTTTCTTT.

This chain links TRBV5-1 with TRBJ1-1; possibly TRBD1 for D (5 bases). This CDR3 comprises 14 residues. Trimming took 0 bases from V and 4 from J, leaving 10 bases between them. The germline CDR1 and CDR2 sequences are SGHRS and YFSETQ. DNA of the CDR3: TGCGCCAGCAGCTTGGTGGGGGGAACCACTGAAGCTTTCTTT. It codes for CASSLVGGTTEAFF.

V usage is TRBV19 and J usage is TRBJ1-6; weak D call: TRBD1 (6 bases). V lost 2 bases and J lost 6, with 8 bases in between. Germline CDR1 LNHDA, CDR2 SQIVND (reference sequence). CDR3 length: 14 residues. CDR3 sequence reads: CASSIQGFNSPLHF. Written as DNA, the CDR3 is TGTGCCAGTAGTATACAGGGGTTTAATTCACCCCTCCACTTT. Drawing the rest from reference TRBV19 and TRBJ1-6, the complete variable domain is DGGITQSPKYLFRKEGQNVTLSCEQNLNHDAMYWYRQDPGQGLRLIYYSQIVNDFQKGDIAEGYSVSREKKESFPLTVTSAQKNPTAFYLCASSIQGFNSPLHFGNGTRLTVT.

The chain recombines TRBV18 with TRBJ1-4; weak D call: TRBD1 (5 bases). The CDR3 consists of 16 residues. CDR1 and CDR2 (germline): KGHSH, LQKENI. Trimming removed 3 bases at V and 3 bases at J, with 14 bases between. The CDR3: CASSPRDAGANEKLFF. In nucleotides, the CDR3 is TGTGCCAGCTCACCCAGGGATGCGGGAGCTAATGAAAAACTGTTTTTT.

The chain joins TRBV27 to TRBJ2-3, with 7 positions matching TRBD2. CDR3 length equals 16 residues. Germline CDR1 MNHEY, CDR2 SMNVEV (reference sequence). The trim removed 2 bases at V and 8 bases at J, leaving 13 bases unmatched. The CDR3, as DNA: TGTGCCAGCAGTTTAAGGGGTCTAGTGAGGGAGGGTACGCAGTATTTT. Residues: CASSLRGLVREGTQYF.

V is TRBV11-3 and J is TRBJ1-5, with 7 bases matching TRBD1. The V gene's germline CDR1 is SGHNT and CDR2 YENEEA. The CDR3 loop spans 19 amino acids. Unmatched junction bases numbered 15, after V lost 0 bases and J lost 4 bases. The CDR3 region has the DNA TGTGCCAGCAGCTTAGAGGTTCAGACAGGGTTCAAGAAAAATCAGCCCCAGCATTTT. Protein: CASSLEVQTGFKKNQPQHF.

There are a few counts of this clone. The CDR3 region is CASNPGQGITGELFF. CDR3 in DNA: TGTGCCAGCAACCCGGGACAGGGTATCACCGGGGAGCTGTTTTTT. The V call is TRBV2, the J call TRBJ2-2; 9 nucleotides align to TRBD1. CDR1 is SNHLY, CDR2 FYNNEI, per germline. CDR3 length equals 15 residues. Germline trimming cut 7 bases from V and 4 bases from J; bases unmatched to any gene: 7.

In this sample, this clone turned up a few times. The chain links TRBV5-1 to TRBJ2-3; 15 bases fit TRBD2. This CDR3 has 18 amino acids. V shed 3 bases and J 2 bases; nucleotides not matched to a gene: 7. From germline, CDR1 is SGHRS and CDR2 YFSETQ. In DNA form, the CDR3 reads TGCGCCAGCAGCTGGGGACTAGCGGGAGGCCGCTTCACAGATACGCAGTATTTT. Translation: CASSWGLAGGRFTDTQYF.

The gene calls are TRBV30 and TRBJ1-2; 12 nucleotides line up with TRBD1. The CDR3 totals 12 residues. Per the germline V gene, CDR1 is GTSNPN and CDR2 is SVGIG (reference sequence). With V trimmed by 5 bases and J by 8 bases, 3 bases remained unmatched. The CDR3 coding sequence is TGTGCCTGGGGGGGGACAGGGGGCGGCTACACCTTC. Protein: CAWGGTGGGYTF. The entire variable domain, with the rest obtained from reference TRBV30 and TRBJ1-2, is as follows: SQTIHQWPATLVQPVGSPLSLECTVEGTSNPNLYWYRQAAGRGLQLLFYSVGIGQISSEVPQNLSASRPQDRQFILSSKKLLLSDSGFYLCAWGGTGGGYTFGSGTRLTVV.

The rearrangement links TRBV11-3 to TRBJ1-2; D not resolved. CDR1 is SGHNT and CDR2 is YENEEA in the germline V gene. Trimming pared 3 bases from V and 2 bases from J, leaving 13 bases between. The CDR3 runs 15 residues. The CDR3 nucleotides read TGTGCCAGCAGCTTCGGTTTAACAGAAAACTATGGCTACACCTTC. Its protein product is CASSFGLTENYGYTF.

The V call is TRBV15, the J call TRBJ1-1; weak D call: TRBD1 (6 bases). Trimming stripped 3 bases from V and 4 bases from J, with 12 bases between. This CDR3 contains 14 residues. The V gene's germline CDR1 is LNHNV and CDR2 YYDKDF (reference sequence). CDR3: CATSSTGLGTEAFF. DNA of the CDR3: TGTGCCACCAGCAGTACAGGGTTGGGCACTGAAGCTTTCTTT.

Only a few counts were recorded for this clone. The V and J genes are TRBV6-2 or TRBV6-3 and TRBJ1-2, with TRBD1 matching over 7 bases. The J segment lost 3 bases and the V segment lost 6 bases, leaving 10 bases of the junction unmatched. CDR1 is MNHEY, CDR2 SVGEGT, per germline. The CDR3 spans 15 residues. CDR3 in amino acids: CASSPTGADYYGYTF. For the CDR3, the DNA is TGTGCCAGCAGCCCAACAGGGGCCGACTACTATGGCTACACCTTC.

J is TRBJ1-2 and V is TRBV6-5; 11 bases are shared with TRBD1. Losses at the gene ends were 2 bases for V and 6 bases for J; bases not matched to a gene: 2. This CDR3 is built from 14 residues. The V gene's germline CDR1 is MNHEY and CDR2 SVGAGI. CDR3 nucleotides: TGTGCCAGCAGTTACGGACAGGGGGCCGATGGCTACACCTTC. This translates into CASSYGQGADGYTF.

J is TRBJ1-2 and V is TRBV6-1; 9 bases line up with TRBD1. The J segment lost 3 bases and the V segment lost 2 bases, leaving 7 bases of the junction unmatched. CDR3 length equals 16 residues. Germline loops: CDR1 MNHNS, CDR2 SASEGT. In DNA, the CDR3 is TGTGCCAGCAGTGAACTCAACAGGGGGCCCGACTATGGCTACACCTTC. This sequence encodes CASSELNRGPDYGYTF.

This clone was picked up one time. The gene calls are TRBV29-1 and TRBJ2-3; 15 bases line up with TRBD2. This CDR3 region has 15 residues. The germline V gene encodes CDR1 SQVTM and CDR2 ANQGSEA. V was pared by 5 bases and J by 2 bases, with 2 bases of the junction left unmatched. DNA of the CDR3: TGCAGCGTTCGGACTAGCGGGGGGGACACAGATACGCAGTATTTT. It specifies CSVRTSGGDTDTQYF.

This clone was seen only once. This sequence joins TRBV4-2 and TRBJ1-1; the D gene is possibly TRBD1 (5 bases). Germline V CDR1 and CDR2: LGHNA, YNFKEQ. Deletions cut 2 bases from V and 1 base from J, with 8 bases between. CDR3 length: 14 amino acids. The CDR3 DNA sequence: TGTGCCAGCAGCCAACTCGACAGGAACACTGAAGCTTTCTTT. Translating gives CASSQLDRNTEAFF.

This clone was recorded a few times. The genes are TRBV15 and TRBJ1-2, with 7 nucleotides matching TRBD1. V dropped 5 bases and J dropped 8; count of bases not matched to a gene: 8. The CDR3 sequence is 13 residues long. The germline V gene encodes CDR1 LNHNV and CDR2 YYDKDF (reference sequence). In DNA, the CDR3 is TGTGCCACCAGCCAACGGACAGGACAAGGCTACACCTTC. It is translated as CATSQRTGQGYTF.

This chain connects TRBV6-1 to TRBJ2-1, with TRBD2 identical over 7 bases. The CDR3 is made up of 16 amino acids. Looked up from germline, CDR1 is MNHNS and CDR2 is SASEGT. The junction had 6 bases not matched to a gene; V was cut back by 0 bases and J by 4 bases. CDR3 amino acids: CASSEAGGSPYNEQFF. The CDR3 DNA follows: TGTGCCAGCAGTGAAGCTGGCGGGAGTCCTTACAATGAGCAGTTCTTC.

In this sample, this clone turned up once. The chain combines TRBV7-6 with TRBJ1-3; weak D call: TRBD1 (5 bases). The CDR3 extends over 17 amino acids. Trimming shortened V by 5 bases and J by 2 bases, and 19 bases separated the two germline ends. In germline, CDR1 is SGHVS, CDR2 FNYEAQ. The chain's CDR3 is CASSPKGRQGPGNTIYF. As DNA, the CDR3 is TGTGCCAGCAGCCCCAAGGGGAGGCAGGGCCCTGGAAACACCATATATTTT.

J is TRBJ2-3 and V is TRBV19, with D uncertain. CDR3 length: 13 residues. Trimming removed 3 bases at V and 3 bases at J, with 7 bases between. CDR1 LNHDA and CDR2 SQIVND come from the germline V gene (reference sequence). The CDR3 nucleotides read TGTGCCAGTAGTATGGGCTCGACAGATACGCAGTATTTT. Its translation is CASSMGSTDTQYF. The complete variable domain, with remaining parts taken from reference TRBV19 and TRBJ2-3, reads DGGITQSPKYLFRKEGQNVTLSCEQNLNHDAMYWYRQDPGQGLRLIYYSQIVNDFQKGDIAEGYSVSREKKESFPLTVTSAQKNPTAFYLCASSMGSTDTQYFGPGTRLTVL.

The chain is built from TRBV5-1 and TRBJ1-1; TRBD1 matches 7 bases. V shed 7 bases, J shed 3 bases, and the junction held 9 bases outside the gene matches. Germline CDR1 is SGHRS and CDR2 is YFSETQ. The CDR3 is 14 residues long. CDR3 sequence: CASSVGGPYTEAFF. In DNA form, the CDR3 reads TGCGCCAGCTCAGTAGGGGGCCCCTACACTGAAGCTTTCTTT.

The V gene is TRBV11-2, the J gene TRBJ1-4; TRBD1 agrees at 10 bases. Looked up from germline, CDR1 is SGHAT and CDR2 is FQNNGV. This CDR3 is built from 15 residues. Trimming cost V 5 bases and J 8 bases; bases outside gene matches: 8. The DNA of the CDR3 is TGTGCCAGCAGCGCCGCCGGGACAGGGGAAGAAAAACTGTTTTTT. Its protein is CASSAAGTGEEKLFF.

V is TRBV6-6 and J is TRBJ2-2; maybe TRBD1 (6 bases). This CDR3 has 17 residues. Germline-derived CDR1 and CDR2 are MNHNY and SVGAGI (reference sequence). V lost 5 bases and J lost 0, with 16 bases in between. CDR3 in DNA: TGTGCCAGCAGTCCGGGACATTACTTAGCGAACACCGGGGAGCTGTTTTTT. Translating it yields CASSPGHYLANTGELFF.

This clone was seen only a few times. The chain joins TRBV5-8 to TRBJ2-3, with a possible D match to TRBD2 (6 bases). The ends were cut back, 4 bases at V and 6 bases at J, with 18 bases in the middle. The CDR3 covers 15 residues. CDR1 and CDR2 from the germline V gene are SGHTS and YDEGEE. The CDR3 nucleotides read TGTGCCAGCAGCGGGGGGTCGGGTCGGGTGGATACGCAGTATTTT. It encodes CASSGGSGRVDTQYF.

The chain joins TRBV5-1 to TRBJ1-6; 8 positions agree with TRBD1. CDR3 length equals 14 residues. V gave up 4 bases and J gave up 10 bases; unmatched junction bases: 7. Germline V lookup: CDR1 SGHRS, CDR2 YFSETQ. The CDR3 protein is CASSPDRVLSPLHF. In DNA form, the CDR3 reads TGCGCCAGCAGCCCGGACAGGGTGTTGTCACCCCTCCACTTT.

The chain links TRBV19 to TRBJ1-5; TRBD1 is a possible D gene (6 bases). CDR3 length: 15 amino acids. CDR1 is LNHDA, CDR2 SQIVND, per germline (reference sequence). The ends were cut back, 6 bases at V and 2 bases at J, with 14 bases in the middle. The CDR3 is CASRRQAGRNQPQHF. As DNA, the CDR3 is TGTGCCAGTAGGAGACAGGCGGGTCGCAATCAGCCCCAGCATTTT.

The chain links TRBV27 to TRBJ2-1; 9 nucleotides match TRBD2. The CDR3 is 13 residues long. In germline, CDR1 is MNHEY, CDR2 SMNVEV (reference sequence). The junction had 6 bases not matched to a gene; V was cut back by 9 bases and J by 6 bases. The CDR3 sequence: CASATSGANEQFF. The CDR3 DNA sequence: TGTGCCAGTGCGACTAGCGGCGCCAATGAGCAGTTCTTC.